The clone carrying this T cell receptor (beta chain) was seen only once. The data stem from a study of T cells in localized non-small cell lung cancer. CDR1 is SGHAT, CDR2 FQNNGV, per germline. V shed 3 bases and J shed 6 bases, with 5 bases lying between them. CDR3 size: 12 residues. Clones were read by immunoSEQ multiplex PCR, and TCRdb kept only the in-frame ones, dropping some. The sample lists 29,000 or so clones, approximately 90% occurring once. The source was peripheral blood, collected before any cancer treatment. This TCR was sampled from a female donor over 55 with stage III squamous cell lung carcinoma. The J gene is TRBJ2-2, the V gene TRBV11-2; D is unclear. This CDR3 is CASSFDSGELFF. In DNA form, the CDR3 reads TGTGCCAGCAGCTTCGACTCCGGGGAGCTGTTTTTT.